These 17 T cell receptor beta chains came from one sample sequenced in a study of beta chain features in type 1 diabetes. As every portion of the isolated RNA was reverse transcribed, the sequencing read expressed TCRB transcripts. The data were produced by immunoSEQ multiplex PCR, yet TCRdb's version contains in-frame clones alone and is incomplete. The table has about 360,000 clones, around 12% seen once. Sequenced: naive CD4+ T cells from blood. These receptors all come from a man aged 18 to 30 in good health.

This rearrangement joins TRBV6-5 to TRBJ2-7; TRBD2 might be the D (5 bases). This CDR3 contains 13 residues. V was clipped by 6 bases and J by 2 bases, with 11 bases between them. The V gene's germline CDR1 is MNHEY and CDR2 SVGAGI. CDR3 in DNA: TGTGCCAGCAGCCCAGGACTGCCCTACGAGCAGTACTTC. Protein sequence: CASSPGLPYEQYF.

This chain links TRBV7-9 with TRBJ2-7; 11 bases map to TRBD1. Germline V CDR1 and CDR2: SEHNR, FQNEAQ (reference sequence). Unmatched junction bases numbered 6, after V lost 4 bases and J lost 4 bases. CDR3 size: 15 residues. The DNA for the CDR3 is TGTGCCAGCAGCTCACCCGGGACAGGGGGATACGAGCAGTACTTC. Its translation: CASSSPGTGGYEQYF.

The table lists this clone with a few counts. The rearrangement links TRBV5-1 to TRBJ2-3, with 8 bases matching TRBD1. After removal of 5 bases from V and 1 base from J, the junction contained 9 bases not matched to a gene. This CDR3 comprises 16 residues. Germline CDR1 and CDR2: SGHRS and YFSETQ. CDR3 loop: CASRWRTGGGTDTQYF. CDR3 coding DNA: TGCGCCAGCAGATGGAGAACAGGGGGAGGCACAGATACGCAGTATTTT.

Here the CDR3 DNA reads TGTGCCAGCAGTTACCGCATCCTACTAGCGGGGAACGAGCAGTACTTC. Translation gives CASSYRILLAGNEQYF. This rearrangement joins TRBV6-8 to TRBJ2-7, with TRBD2 matching 10 bases. The V and J ends lost 2 bases and 5 bases, in that order; junction bases with no gene match: 9. The CDR3 has 16 residues. Germline V gene data show CDR1 as MNHGY and CDR2 as SAAAGT.

In this sample, this clone turned up a few times. The rearrangement uses TRBV29-1 and TRBJ1-1; D is ambiguous. Looked up from germline, CDR1 is SQVTM and CDR2 is ANQGSEA. The CDR3 is made up of 14 amino acids. The V end was cut by 4 bases, the J end by 5 bases, with 17 bases between. The CDR3 DNA follows: TGCAGCGTTGGGACTTCGACCCACGAAACTGAAGCTTTCTTT. It translates to CSVGTSTHETEAFF. Based on the CDR3 plus reference TRBV29-1 and TRBJ1-1, the full variable domain is SAVISQKPSRDICQRGTSLTIQCQVDSQVTMMFWYRQQPGQSLTLIATANQGSEATYESGFVIDKFPISRPNLTFSTLTVSNMSPEDSSIYLCSVGTSTHETEAFFGQGTRLTVV.

V usage is TRBV5-5 and J usage is TRBJ1-1; TRBD1 matches 7 bases. This CDR3 contains 14 residues. Germline CDR1 is SGHKS and CDR2 is YYEKEE (reference sequence). The ends lost 4 bases at V and 5 bases at J; junction bases unmatched: 8. CDR3 coding DNA: TGTGCCAGCAGCCGACAGGGTACGGGGACTGAAGCTTTCTTT. It translates to CASSRQGTGTEAFF.

This clone was recorded a few times. The chain is built from TRBV7-2 and TRBJ2-1; tentatively, D is TRBD2 (6 bases). The length of the CDR3 is 12 residues. Trimming left V 5 bases short and J 8 bases short, with 10 bases between. Germline V lookup: CDR1 SGHTA, CDR2 FQGNSA. The CDR3 DNA follows: TGTGCCAGCAGCCCGGGGGTCGATGAGCAGTTCTTC. It encodes CASSPGVDEQFF.

This clone appeared a few times. The CDR3 DNA reads TGTGCCAGCAGCGTAGTTCCGGGAGAAACAGATACGCAGTATTTT. It specifies CASSVVPGETDTQYF. The gene calls are TRBV9 and TRBJ2-3; tentative D call: TRBD2 (6 bases). This CDR3 is 15 amino acids long. Germline lookup yields CDR1 SGDLS and CDR2 YYNGEE. V lost 0 bases and J 3 bases, leaving 11 bases between the germline ends.

This clone was recorded a few times. J is TRBJ2-7 and V is TRBV29-1, with 8 positions matching TRBD2. The CDR3 runs to 17 residues. Trimming removed 6 bases from V and 1 base from J; junction bases left unmatched: 17. The germline CDR1 and CDR2 sequences are SQVTM and ANQGSEA. The CDR3 loop reads CSVKKRASGWVSYEQYF. CDR3 nucleotides: TGCAGCGTCAAAAAGCGGGCTAGCGGGTGGGTTTCCTACGAGCAGTACTTC.

The rearrangement uses TRBV18 and TRBJ2-3; 7 bases map to TRBD1. CDR1 and CDR2 from the germline V gene are KGHSH and LQKENI. Trimming removed 6 bases from V and 2 bases from J; junction bases left unmatched: 8. The CDR3 extends over 15 amino acids. CDR3 in amino acids: CASSQAGTATDTQYF. CDR3 sequence (DNA): TGTGCCAGCTCGCAAGCCGGGACAGCCACAGATACGCAGTATTTT.

This chain links TRBV28 with TRBJ1-1; no reliable D call. Germline V gives CDR1 MDHEN, CDR2 SYDVKM. The CDR3 length is 13 residues. Trimming took off 4 bases at V and 1 base at J, with 7 bases between the two ends. CDR3 in DNA: TGTGCCAGCAGTTCGGACTGGAACACTGAAGCTTTCTTT. This codes for CASSSDWNTEAFF.

J is TRBJ2-3 and V is TRBV2; TRBD2 agrees at 12 bases. Unmatched junction bases numbered 7, after V lost 7 bases and J lost 5 bases. The V gene's germline CDR1 is SNHLY and CDR2 FYNNEI. The CDR3 runs 15 residues. CDR3 bases: TGTGCCAGCAAAAACCTAGCGGGGGGGCGAGATACGCAGTATTTT. Amino acid sequence: CASKNLAGGRDTQYF.

The V and J genes are TRBV30 and TRBJ2-7; TRBD1 agrees at 10 bases. V was pared by 0 bases and J by 4 bases, with 3 bases of the junction left unmatched. Germline CDR1 and CDR2: GTSNPN and SVGIG (reference sequence). The CDR3 is made up of 14 amino acids. The CDR3 protein is CAWSVGDRGYEQYF. In DNA, the CDR3 is TGTGCCTGGAGTGTTGGGGACAGGGGTTACGAGCAGTACTTC. Variable domain in full (rest from reference TRBV30 and TRBJ2-7): SQTIHQWPATLVQPVGSPLSLECTVEGTSNPNLYWYRQAAGRGLQLLFYSVGIGQISSEVPQNLSASRPQDRQFILSSKKLLLSDSGFYLCAWSVGDRGYEQYFGPGTRLTVT.

The chain carries TRBV28 and TRBJ2-5; 11 positions agree with TRBD2. Germline V gene lookup returns CDR1 MDHEN and CDR2 SYDVKM. This CDR3 has 15 residues. J lost 6 bases, V lost 4 bases, and 7 bases had no gene match. The CDR3 region is CASSSPTSGTQTQYF. The CDR3 coding sequence is TGTGCCAGCAGTTCGCCGACTAGCGGGACCCAGACCCAGTACTTC.

In nucleotides, the CDR3 is TGTGCCAGCAGTCGAGACAGGGGGCGCCCCTCCAATGAGCAGTTCTTC. This encodes CASSRDRGRPSNEQFF. The rearrangement uses TRBV27 and TRBJ2-1; 10 bases align to TRBD1. This CDR3 comprises 16 residues. V was pared by 5 bases and J by 6 bases, with 10 bases of the junction left unmatched. Germline lookup yields CDR1 MNHEY and CDR2 SMNVEV (reference sequence).

This clone has a handful of counts. This chain uses TRBV19 with TRBJ2-7, with 7 bases lining up with TRBD1. From germline, CDR1 is LNHDA and CDR2 SQIVND (reference sequence). Trimming at V came to 4 bases and at J to 7 bases, leaving 16 bases not matched to a gene. The CDR3 has 16 amino acids. The CDR3 DNA follows: TGTGCCAGTAGTACTCACCGGGACAGAGGCTTGCGGGAGCAGTACTTC. Translated, it gives CASSTHRDRGLREQYF.

The CDR3 loop reads CASSPLGVFSGNTIYF. The CDR3 nucleotides are TGTGCCAGCTCACCACTAGGGGTTTTCTCTGGAAACACCATATATTTT. This chain uses TRBV18 with TRBJ1-3; D is perhaps TRBD1 (5 bases). The V end lost 1 base, the J end lost 0 bases, and 10 bases lay between the germline ends. This CDR3 region has 16 residues. The V gene's germline CDR1 is KGHSH and CDR2 LQKENI.